This is a list of T cell receptor beta chains from one sample in a study of CD8 T cells in ankylosing spondylitis. TCRdb re-called the 5' RACE reads with MiXCR, one entry per CDR3 protein. This sample has 250,000 or so distinct CDR3 sequences, with approximately 24% found just once. Material: blood, either unsorted or a sorted T cell fraction (not recorded which). Receptors originate from a male donor with ankylosing spondylitis or in good health (not recorded which). The CDR3 runs from the conserved cysteine through the conserved F or W. Each record gives: J gene, clone size, D gene, V gene, CDR3 protein, CDR3 DNA. D genes are given only for firm matches. Size is stated for part of the rows, as once, few or many counts, or as a class when the clone is expanded.

j_call: TRBJ2-7; clone_size: many; d_call: -; v_call: TRBV20-1; cdr3_aa: CSAGSGAPSYEQYF; cdr3_nt: TGCAGTGCTGGGAGTGGGGCCCCCTCCTACGAGCAGTACTTC
j_call: TRBJ2-1; clone_size: -; d_call: -; v_call: TRBV5-1; cdr3_aa: CASTNTGNPYNEQFF; cdr3_nt: TGCGCCAGCACCAACACGGGGAACCCCTACAATGAGCAGTTCTTC
j_call: TRBJ2-3; clone_size: few; d_call: TRBD2; v_call: TRBV10-3; cdr3_aa: CAISDSGGATDTQYF; cdr3_nt: TGTGCCATCAGTGACAGCGGGGGGGCGACAGATACGCAGTATTTT
j_call: TRBJ2-7; clone_size: -; d_call: TRBD2; v_call: TRBV12-3/TRBV12-4; cdr3_aa: CASRGTSGGHPYEQYF; cdr3_nt: TGTGCCAGCAGGGGGACTAGCGGGGGTCACCCCTACGAGCAGTACTTC
j_call: TRBJ2-3; clone_size: -; d_call: TRBD1; v_call: TRBV5-1; cdr3_aa: CASSWTGIADTQYF; cdr3_nt: TGCGCCAGCAGCTGGACAGGGATCGCAGATACGCAGTATTTT
j_call: TRBJ2-1; clone_size: -; d_call: -; v_call: TRBV5-6; cdr3_aa: CASSLRGPGGEQFF; cdr3_nt: TGTGCCAGCAGCTTGAGGGGGCCGGGGGGTGAGCAGTTCTTC
j_call: TRBJ1-1; clone_size: -; d_call: -; v_call: TRBV7-3; cdr3_aa: CASSKNGEWGSEAFF; cdr3_nt: TGTGCCAGCAGCAAAAACGGGGAGTGGGGGTCTGAAGCTTTCTTT
j_call: TRBJ2-5; clone_size: -; d_call: -; v_call: TRBV20-1; cdr3_aa: CSAAGPTEGTQYF; cdr3_nt: TGCAGTGCTGCGGGCCCGACAGAAGGGACCCAGTACTTC
j_call: TRBJ1-2; clone_size: -; d_call: -; v_call: TRBV10-3; cdr3_aa: CASRIDSVYGYTF; cdr3_nt: TGTGCCAGCAGGATTGACTCCGTGTATGGCTACACCTTC
j_call: TRBJ2-7; clone_size: -; d_call: TRBD1; v_call: TRBV20-1; cdr3_aa: CSATRTGMAEQYF; cdr3_nt: TGCAGTGCAACCAGGACAGGGATGGCCGAGCAGTACTTC
j_call: TRBJ1-1; clone_size: -; d_call: -; v_call: TRBV28; cdr3_aa: CASTDRNTEAFF; cdr3_nt: TGTGCCAGCACCGACAGGAACACTGAAGCTTTCTTT
j_call: TRBJ2-1; clone_size: many; d_call: TRBD2; v_call: TRBV29-1; cdr3_aa: CSGDERGGNNEQFF; cdr3_nt: TGCAGCGGCGACGAGCGGGGGGGCAACAATGAGCAGTTCTTC
j_call: TRBJ2-4; clone_size: many; d_call: -; v_call: TRBV5-1; cdr3_aa: CASRSFLAKNIQYF; cdr3_nt: TGCGCGAGCAGATCATTCTTAGCCAAAAACATTCAGTACTTC
j_call: TRBJ1-5; clone_size: many; d_call: -; v_call: TRBV20-1; cdr3_aa: CSASELHSNQPQHF; cdr3_nt: TGCAGTGCTAGTGAACTTCATAGCAATCAGCCCCAGCATTTT
j_call: TRBJ2-5; clone_size: -; d_call: TRBD2; v_call: TRBV12-3/TRBV12-4; cdr3_aa: CASSPNLAGETQYF; cdr3_nt: TGTGCCAGCAGCCCAAACCTAGCGGGAGAGACCCAGTACTTC
j_call: TRBJ2-7; clone_size: -; d_call: -; v_call: TRBV5-1; cdr3_aa: CASSLGLQTYEQYF; cdr3_nt: TGCGCCAGCAGCTTGGGTTTGCAGACCTACGAGCAGTACTTC
j_call: TRBJ2-7; clone_size: -; d_call: TRBD2; v_call: TRBV7-6; cdr3_aa: CASSSPGLSEQYF; cdr3_nt: TGTGCCAGCAGTTCTCCGGGACTAAGCGAGCAGTACTTC
j_call: TRBJ1-2; clone_size: many; d_call: -; v_call: TRBV29-1; cdr3_aa: CSAVPPGGYGYTF; cdr3_nt: TGCAGCGCAGTCCCTCCCGGGGGCTATGGCTACACCTTC